This is a list of T cell receptor beta chains from one sample in a study of blood T cell repertoires in COVID-19. TCRdb keeps only in-frame clones here, not all; method: immunoSEQ multiplex PCR. Of 130,000 or so clones in the sample, roughly 90% were seen once. Sequencing was performed on peripheral blood. These receptors were collected from a man in his fifties or sixties with active or convalescent COVID-19. The CDR3 runs from the conserved cysteine through the conserved F or W. Fields, in order: clone size, D gene, J gene, V gene, CDR3 protein. D genes are given only for firm matches. Only part of the rows carry a size: once, few, many, or a class if the clone is expanded.

.,TRBD2,TRBJ2-3,TRBV7-2,CASSPRTSWADTQYF
few,.,TRBJ2-2,TRBV5-6,CASSYVGSEITGELFF
few,TRBD2,TRBJ2-1,TRBV28,CASGTEREGLDEQFF
.,.,TRBJ1-1,TRBV5-4,CASSLDPGATEAFF
.,TRBD2,TRBJ2-5,TRBV5-1,CASSSLAGEVETQYF
.,.,TRBJ2-7,TRBV11-3,CASSFGGDEQYF
.,.,TRBJ1-1,TRBV28,CASSSSSGGRTEAFF
.,TRBD2,TRBJ2-3,TRBV24-1,CATSDVTGGEDTQYF
few,TRBD2,TRBJ2-3,TRBV5-1,CASMASGTSDTQYF
.,TRBD1,TRBJ1-6,TRBV19,CASSRSQGAGNNSPLHF
.,TRBD1,TRBJ2-3,TRBV24-1,CATGQGASDTQYF
.,.,TRBJ1-4,TRBV6-5,CASRAIGANNEKLFF
.,TRBD1,TRBJ1-1,TRBV5-1,CASRRTGESVAEAFF
once,.,TRBJ2-3,TRBV6-5,CASRRLERTDTQYF
.,.,TRBJ1-4,TRBV7-2,CASSLERGYEKLFF